This T cell receptor beta chain was obtained from a study of control samples from healthy donors and cancer patients. The data were produced by immunoSEQ multiplex PCR, yet TCRdb's version contains in-frame clones alone and is incomplete. The data show 150,000 to 200,000 clones, more than 80% seen once. Germline V gene lookup returns CDR1 SNHLY and CDR2 FYNNEI. The CDR3 is 14 residues long. Trimming removed 7 bases at V and 7 bases at J, with 20 bases between. The origin of this receptor is a man in his thirties or forties in good health. The rearrangement joins TRBV2 to TRBJ2-7, with D uncertain. Sequencing used blood. The CDR3 nucleotides are TGTGCCAGCAAGCCGACTGCTAGGTCGCAGGAGCAGTACTTC. It specifies CASKPTARSQEQYF.